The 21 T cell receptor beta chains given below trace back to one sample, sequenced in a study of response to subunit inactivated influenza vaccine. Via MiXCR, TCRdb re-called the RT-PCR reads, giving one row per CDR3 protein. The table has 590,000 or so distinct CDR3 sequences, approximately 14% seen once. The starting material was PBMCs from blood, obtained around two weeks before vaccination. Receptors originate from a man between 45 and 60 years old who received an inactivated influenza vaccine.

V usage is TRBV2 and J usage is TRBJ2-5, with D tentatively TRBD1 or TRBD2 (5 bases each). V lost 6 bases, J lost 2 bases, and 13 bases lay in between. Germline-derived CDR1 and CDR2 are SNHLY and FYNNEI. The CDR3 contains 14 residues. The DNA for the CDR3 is TGTGCCAGCAGCCAAGGGACCGATCAAGAGACCCAGTACTTC. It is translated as CASSQGTDQETQYF.

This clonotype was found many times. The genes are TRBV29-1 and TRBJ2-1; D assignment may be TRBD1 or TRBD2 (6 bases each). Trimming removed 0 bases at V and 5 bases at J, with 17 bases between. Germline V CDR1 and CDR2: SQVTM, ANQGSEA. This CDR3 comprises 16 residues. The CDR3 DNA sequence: TGCAGCGTTGAAGAACTGGGGGGCCGTTGGGACAATGAGCAGTTCTTC. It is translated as CSVEELGGRWDNEQFF.

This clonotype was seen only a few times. As DNA, the CDR3 is TGCAGCGTCCGGAACACTGAAGCTTTCTTT. The encoded protein is CSVRNTEAFF. The chain has TRBV29-1 and TRBJ1-1; no clear D. In germline, CDR1 is SQVTM, CDR2 ANQGSEA. V lost 6 bases and J 1 base, leaving 3 bases between the germline ends. CDR3 length: 10 residues.

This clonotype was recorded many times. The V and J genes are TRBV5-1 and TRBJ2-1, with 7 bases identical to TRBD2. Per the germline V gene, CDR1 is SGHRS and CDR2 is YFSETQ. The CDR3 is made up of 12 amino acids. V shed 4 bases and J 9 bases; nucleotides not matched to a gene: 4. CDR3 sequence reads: CASSQGGGEQFF. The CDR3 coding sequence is TGCGCCAGCAGCCAGGGCGGGGGTGAGCAGTTCTTC.

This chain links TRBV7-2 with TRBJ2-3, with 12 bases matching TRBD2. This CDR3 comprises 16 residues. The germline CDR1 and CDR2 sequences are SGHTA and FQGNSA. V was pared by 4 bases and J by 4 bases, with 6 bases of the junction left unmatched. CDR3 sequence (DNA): TGTGCCAGCAGCTCCGGACTAGCGGGGCTGTCAGATACGCAGTATTTT. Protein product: CASSSGLAGLSDTQYF.

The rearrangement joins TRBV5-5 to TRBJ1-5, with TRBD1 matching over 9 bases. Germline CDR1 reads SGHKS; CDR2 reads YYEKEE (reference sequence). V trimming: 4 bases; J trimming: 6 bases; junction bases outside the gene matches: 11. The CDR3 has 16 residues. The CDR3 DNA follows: TGTGCCAGCAGCGGAACAGGGGGCTCGGGCGGTCAGCCCCAGCATTTT. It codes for CASSGTGGSGGQPQHF.

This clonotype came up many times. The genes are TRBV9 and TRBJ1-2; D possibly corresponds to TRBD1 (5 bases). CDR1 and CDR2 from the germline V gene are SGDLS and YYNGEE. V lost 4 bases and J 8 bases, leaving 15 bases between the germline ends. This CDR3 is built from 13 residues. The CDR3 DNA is TGTGCCAGCAGCCCGGGGGGGAGATCCGGCTACACCTTC. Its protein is CASSPGGRSGYTF.

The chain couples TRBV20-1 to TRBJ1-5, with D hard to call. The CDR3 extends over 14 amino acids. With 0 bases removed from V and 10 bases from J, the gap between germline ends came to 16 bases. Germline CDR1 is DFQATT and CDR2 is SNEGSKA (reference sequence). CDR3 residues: CSARDGLIPQPQHF. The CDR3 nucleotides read TGCAGTGCTAGAGATGGGTTAATTCCTCAACCCCAGCATTTT.

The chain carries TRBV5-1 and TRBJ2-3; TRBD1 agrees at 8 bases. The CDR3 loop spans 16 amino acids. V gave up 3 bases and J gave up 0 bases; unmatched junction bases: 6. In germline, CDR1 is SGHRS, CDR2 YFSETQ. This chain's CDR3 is CASSSSGGPSTDTQYF. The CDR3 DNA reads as TGCGCCAGCAGCTCCTCAGGGGGCCCTAGCACAGATACGCAGTATTTT.

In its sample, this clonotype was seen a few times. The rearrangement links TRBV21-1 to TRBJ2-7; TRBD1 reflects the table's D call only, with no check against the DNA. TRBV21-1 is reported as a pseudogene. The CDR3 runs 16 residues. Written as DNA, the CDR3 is TGTGCCAGCAGCAAACAATACGGGAGAGGTTCCTACGAGCAGTACTTC. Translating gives CASSKQYGRGSYEQYF.

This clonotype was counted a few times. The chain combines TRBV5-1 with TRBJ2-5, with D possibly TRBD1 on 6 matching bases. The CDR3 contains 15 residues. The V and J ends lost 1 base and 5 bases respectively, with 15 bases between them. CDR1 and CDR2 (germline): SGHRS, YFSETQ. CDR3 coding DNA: TGCGCCAGCAGCTTGCGGTCGGCAGGGGTGGAGACCCAGTACTTC. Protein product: CASSLRSAGVETQYF.

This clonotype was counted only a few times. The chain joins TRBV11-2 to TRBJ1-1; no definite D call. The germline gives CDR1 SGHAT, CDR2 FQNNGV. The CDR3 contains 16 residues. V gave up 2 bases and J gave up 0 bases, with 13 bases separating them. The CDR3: CASSLSDPPMNTEAFF. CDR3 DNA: TGTGCCAGCAGCTTATCTGACCCTCCGATGAACACTGAAGCTTTCTTT.

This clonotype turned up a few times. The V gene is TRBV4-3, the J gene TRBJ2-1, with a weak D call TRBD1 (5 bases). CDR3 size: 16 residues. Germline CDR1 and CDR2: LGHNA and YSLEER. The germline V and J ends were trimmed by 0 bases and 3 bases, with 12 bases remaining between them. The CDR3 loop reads CASSQDFRAIYNEQFF. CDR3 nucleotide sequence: TGCGCCAGCAGCCAAGATTTCAGGGCCATCTACAATGAGCAGTTCTTC.

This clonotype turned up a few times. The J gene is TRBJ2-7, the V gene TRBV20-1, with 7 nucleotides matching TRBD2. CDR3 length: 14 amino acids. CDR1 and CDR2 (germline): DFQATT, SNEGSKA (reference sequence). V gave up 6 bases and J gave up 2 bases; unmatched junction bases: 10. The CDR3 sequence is CSANSGTIPYEQYF. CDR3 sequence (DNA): TGCAGTGCAAACTCCGGGACTATCCCCTACGAGCAGTACTTC.

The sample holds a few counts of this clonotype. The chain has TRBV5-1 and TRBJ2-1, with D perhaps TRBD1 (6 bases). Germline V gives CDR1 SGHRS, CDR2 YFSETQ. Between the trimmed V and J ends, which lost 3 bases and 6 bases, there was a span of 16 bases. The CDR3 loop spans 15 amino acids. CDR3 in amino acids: CASSSGAPGANEQFF. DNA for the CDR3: TGCGCCAGCAGCTCAGGGGCCCCAGGCGCCAATGAGCAGTTCTTC.

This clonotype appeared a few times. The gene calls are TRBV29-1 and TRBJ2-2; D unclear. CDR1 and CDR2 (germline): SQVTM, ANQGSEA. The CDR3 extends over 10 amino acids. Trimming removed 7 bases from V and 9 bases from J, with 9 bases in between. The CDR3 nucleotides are TGCAGCGCGGGTGGTCGGGAGCTGTTTTTT. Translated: CSAGGRELFF.

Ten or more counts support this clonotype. In DNA form, the CDR3 reads TGTGCTAGTGGTTTGAGGAGGGGGGTCGAGCAGTACTTC. It specifies CASGLRRGVEQYF. The J gene is TRBJ2-7, the V gene TRBV12-5, with D possibly called TRBD1 or TRBD2 (6 bases each). The CDR3 extends over 13 amino acids. Trimming pared 2 bases from V and 6 bases from J, leaving 11 bases between. CDR1 and CDR2 from the germline V gene are LGHNT and FRNRAP.

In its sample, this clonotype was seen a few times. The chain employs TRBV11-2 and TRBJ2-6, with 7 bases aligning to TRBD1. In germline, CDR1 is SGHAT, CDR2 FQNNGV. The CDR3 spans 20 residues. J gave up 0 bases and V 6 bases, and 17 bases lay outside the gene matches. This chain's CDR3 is CASSTHRKTGTGSGANVLTF. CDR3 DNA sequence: TGTGCCAGCAGTACCCACAGGAAGACAGGGACGGGCTCTGGGGCCAACGTCCTGACTTTC.

This chain's CDR3 is CASHQGGSSGANVLTF. DNA for the CDR3: TGTGCCAGCCATCAGGGGGGGAGCTCTGGGGCCAACGTCCTGACTTTC. The V call is TRBV28, the J call TRBJ2-6, with D perhaps TRBD1 or TRBD2 (7 bases each). The CDR3 covers 16 residues. V was cut by 8 bases and J by 0 bases, with 14 bases left in between. CDR1 is MDHEN and CDR2 is SYDVKM in the germline V gene.

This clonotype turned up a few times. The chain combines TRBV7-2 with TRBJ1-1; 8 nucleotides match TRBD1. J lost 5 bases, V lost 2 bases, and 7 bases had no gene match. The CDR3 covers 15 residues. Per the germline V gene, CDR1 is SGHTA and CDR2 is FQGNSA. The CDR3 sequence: CASSLMQGASTEAFF. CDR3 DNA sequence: TGTGCCAGCAGCTTAATGCAGGGGGCTTCTACTGAAGCTTTCTTT.

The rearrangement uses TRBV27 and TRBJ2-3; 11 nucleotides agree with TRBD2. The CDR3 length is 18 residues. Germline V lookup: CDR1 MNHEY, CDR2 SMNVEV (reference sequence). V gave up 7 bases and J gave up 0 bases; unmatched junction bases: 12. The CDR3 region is CASTDSSSGGVSTDTQYF. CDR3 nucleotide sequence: TGTGCCAGCACCGACTCCAGTAGCGGGGGGGTTAGCACAGATACGCAGTATTTT.